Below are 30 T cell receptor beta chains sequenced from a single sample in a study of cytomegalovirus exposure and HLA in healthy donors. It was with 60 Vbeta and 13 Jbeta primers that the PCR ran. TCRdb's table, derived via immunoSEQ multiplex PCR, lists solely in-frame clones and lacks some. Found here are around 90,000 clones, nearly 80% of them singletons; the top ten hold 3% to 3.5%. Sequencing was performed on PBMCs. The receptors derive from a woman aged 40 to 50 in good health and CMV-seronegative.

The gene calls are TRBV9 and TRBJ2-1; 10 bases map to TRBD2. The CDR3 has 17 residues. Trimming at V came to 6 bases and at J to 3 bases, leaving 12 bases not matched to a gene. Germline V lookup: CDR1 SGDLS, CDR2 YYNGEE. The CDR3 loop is CASIELAGPGYYNEQFF. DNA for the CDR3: TGTGCCAGCATCGAACTAGCGGGACCGGGATACTACAATGAGCAGTTCTTC.

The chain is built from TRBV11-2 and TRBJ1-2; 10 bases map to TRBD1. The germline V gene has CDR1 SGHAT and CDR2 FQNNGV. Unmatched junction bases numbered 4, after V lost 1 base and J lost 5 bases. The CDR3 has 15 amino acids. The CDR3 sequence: CASSLAGTGEYGYTF. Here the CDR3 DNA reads TGTGCCAGCAGCTTAGCAGGGACAGGGGAATATGGCTACACCTTC.

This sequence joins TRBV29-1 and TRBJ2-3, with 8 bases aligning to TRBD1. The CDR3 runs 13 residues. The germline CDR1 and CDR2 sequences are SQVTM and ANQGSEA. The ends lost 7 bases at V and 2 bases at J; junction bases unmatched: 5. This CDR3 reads CSEGTGYTDTQYF. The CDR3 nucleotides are TGCAGCGAAGGGACAGGTTACACAGATACGCAGTATTTT.

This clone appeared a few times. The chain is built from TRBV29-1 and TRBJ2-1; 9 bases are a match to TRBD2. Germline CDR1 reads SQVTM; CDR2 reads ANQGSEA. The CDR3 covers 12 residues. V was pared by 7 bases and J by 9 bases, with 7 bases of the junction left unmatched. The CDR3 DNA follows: TGCAGCGCTTTAGCGGGAGCGGGTGAGCAGTTCTTC. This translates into CSALAGAGEQFF.

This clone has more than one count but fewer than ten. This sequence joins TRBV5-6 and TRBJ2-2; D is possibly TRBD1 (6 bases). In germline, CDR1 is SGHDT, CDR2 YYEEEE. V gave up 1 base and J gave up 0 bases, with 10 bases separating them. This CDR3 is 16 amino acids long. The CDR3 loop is CASSLLGQTNTGELFF. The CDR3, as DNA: TGTGCCAGCAGCTTGCTGGGACAAACGAACACCGGGGAGCTGTTTTTT.

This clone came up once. This CDR3 is CASRDRGRGYEQYF. The CDR3 DNA sequence: TGTGCCAGCAGGGACAGGGGGCGCGGGTACGAGCAGTACTTC. The V gene is TRBV28, the J gene TRBJ2-7; 11 nucleotides match TRBD1. Germline lookup yields CDR1 MDHEN and CDR2 SYDVKM. V dropped 6 bases and J dropped 4; count of bases not matched to a gene: 5. The CDR3 runs 14 residues.

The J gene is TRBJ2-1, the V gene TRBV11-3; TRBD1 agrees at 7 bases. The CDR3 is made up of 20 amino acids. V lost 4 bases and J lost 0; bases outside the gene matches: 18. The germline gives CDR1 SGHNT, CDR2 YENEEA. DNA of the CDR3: TGTGCCAGCAGCTGGGGGTGGGCAGGGGGAGCAAGGGGCTCCTACAATGAGCAGTTCTTC. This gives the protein CASSWGWAGGARGSYNEQFF.

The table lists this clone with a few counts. CDR3 DNA: TGTGCCAGCAGGTCCCTTGGGGCGGGGGTTCAGTACTTC. It is translated as CASRSLGAGVQYF. The rearrangement joins TRBV6-6 to TRBJ2-4; 7 bases map to TRBD2. The V gene end was trimmed by 6 bases and the J gene end by 11 bases; junction bases not matched to a gene: 10. CDR3 size: 13 residues. Germline CDR1 reads MNHNY; CDR2 reads SVGAGI (reference sequence).

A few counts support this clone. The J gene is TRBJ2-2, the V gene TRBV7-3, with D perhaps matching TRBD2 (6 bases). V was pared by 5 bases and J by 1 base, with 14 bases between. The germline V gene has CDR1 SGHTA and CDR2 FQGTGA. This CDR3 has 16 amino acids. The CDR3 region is CASSPARGGNTGELFF. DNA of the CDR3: TGTGCCAGCAGCCCCGCGCGGGGTGGGAACACCGGGGAGCTGTTTTTT.

The CDR3 here is CASGSTGDGNQPQHF. The CDR3 nucleotides read TGTGCTAGTGGTTCGACAGGGGATGGCAATCAGCCCCAGCATTTT. The chain links TRBV12-5 to TRBJ1-5, with TRBD1 identical over 8 bases. J lost 2 bases, V lost 4 bases, and 4 bases had no gene match. This CDR3 contains 15 residues. Germline V gene lookup returns CDR1 LGHNT and CDR2 FRNRAP.

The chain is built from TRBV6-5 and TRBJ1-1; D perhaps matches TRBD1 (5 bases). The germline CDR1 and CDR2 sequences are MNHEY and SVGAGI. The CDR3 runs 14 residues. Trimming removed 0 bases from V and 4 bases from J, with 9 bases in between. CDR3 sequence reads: CASSYSAGFTEAFF. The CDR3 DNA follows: TGTGCCAGCAGTTACTCGGCAGGGTTCACTGAAGCTTTCTTT.

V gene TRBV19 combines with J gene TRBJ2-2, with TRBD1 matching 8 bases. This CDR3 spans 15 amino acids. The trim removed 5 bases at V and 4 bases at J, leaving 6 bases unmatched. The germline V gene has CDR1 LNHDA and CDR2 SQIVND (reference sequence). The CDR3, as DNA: TGTGCCAGTAGTCTCCTGGACAGGGTCACCGGGGAGCTGTTTTTT. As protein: CASSLLDRVTGELFF.

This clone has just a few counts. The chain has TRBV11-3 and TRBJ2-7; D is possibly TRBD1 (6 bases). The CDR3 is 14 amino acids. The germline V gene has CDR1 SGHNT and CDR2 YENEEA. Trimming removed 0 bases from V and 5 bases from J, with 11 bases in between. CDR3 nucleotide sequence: TGTGCCAGCAGCTTAGACCCAGGGGCCCACGAGCAGTACTTC. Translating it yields CASSLDPGAHEQYF.

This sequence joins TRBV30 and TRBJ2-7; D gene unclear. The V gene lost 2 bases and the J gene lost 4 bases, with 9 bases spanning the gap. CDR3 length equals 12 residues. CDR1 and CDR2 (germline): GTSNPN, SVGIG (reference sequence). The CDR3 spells CAWSTSPYEQYF. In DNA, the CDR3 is TGTGCCTGGAGTACGAGCCCTTACGAGCAGTACTTC.

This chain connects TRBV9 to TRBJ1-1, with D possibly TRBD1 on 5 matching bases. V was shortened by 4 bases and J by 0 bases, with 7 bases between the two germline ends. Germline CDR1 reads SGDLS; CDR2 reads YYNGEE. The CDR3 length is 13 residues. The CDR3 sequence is CASSRQLNTEAFF. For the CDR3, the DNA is TGTGCCAGCAGCAGACAGCTGAACACTGAAGCTTTCTTT.

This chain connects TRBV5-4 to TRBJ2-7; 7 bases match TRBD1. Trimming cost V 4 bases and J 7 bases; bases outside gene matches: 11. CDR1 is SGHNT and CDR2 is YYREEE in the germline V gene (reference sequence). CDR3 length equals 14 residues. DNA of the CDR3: TGTGCCAGCAGCCGACAGACAGGGCACCGGGAGCAGTACTTC. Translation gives CASSRQTGHREQYF.

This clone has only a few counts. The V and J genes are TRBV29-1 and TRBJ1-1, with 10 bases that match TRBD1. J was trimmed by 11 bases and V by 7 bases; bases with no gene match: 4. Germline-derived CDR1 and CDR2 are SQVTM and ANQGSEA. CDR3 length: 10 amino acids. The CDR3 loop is CSAGTGDAFF. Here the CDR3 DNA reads TGCAGCGCCGGGACAGGGGACGCTTTCTTT.

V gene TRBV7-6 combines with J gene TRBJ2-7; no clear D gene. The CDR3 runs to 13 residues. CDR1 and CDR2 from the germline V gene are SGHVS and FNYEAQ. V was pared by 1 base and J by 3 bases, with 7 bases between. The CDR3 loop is CASSLDSYYEQYF. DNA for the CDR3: TGTGCCAGCAGCTTAGACAGCTACTACGAGCAGTACTTC.

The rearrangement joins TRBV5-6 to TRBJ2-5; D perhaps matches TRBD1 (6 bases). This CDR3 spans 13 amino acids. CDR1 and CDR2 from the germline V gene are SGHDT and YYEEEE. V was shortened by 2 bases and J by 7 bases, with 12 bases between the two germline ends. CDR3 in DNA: TGTGCCAGCAGCTTATTGGTAGGGGGGACCCAGTACTTC. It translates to CASSLLVGGTQYF. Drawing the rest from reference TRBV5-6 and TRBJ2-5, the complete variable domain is DAGVTQSPTHLIKTRGQQVTLRCSPKSGHDTVSWYQQALGQGPQFIFQYYEEEERQRGNFPDRFSGHQFPNYSSELNVNALLLGDSALYLCASSLLVGGTQYFGPGTRLLVL.

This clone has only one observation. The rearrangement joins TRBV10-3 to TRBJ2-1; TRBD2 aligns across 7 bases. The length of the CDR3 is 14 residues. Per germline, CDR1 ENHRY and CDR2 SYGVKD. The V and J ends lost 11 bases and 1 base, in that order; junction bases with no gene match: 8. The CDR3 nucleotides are TGTGCCTCCTCTGGGGGAGGGTCCTACAATGAGCAGTTCTTC. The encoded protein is CASSGGGSYNEQFF.

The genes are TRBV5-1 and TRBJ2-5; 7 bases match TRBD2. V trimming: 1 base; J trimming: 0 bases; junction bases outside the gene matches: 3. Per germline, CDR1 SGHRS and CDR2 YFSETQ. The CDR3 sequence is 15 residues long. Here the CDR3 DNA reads TGCGCCAGCAGCTTGCCGGGGGGTTACCAAGAGACCCAGTACTTC. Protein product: CASSLPGGYQETQYF.

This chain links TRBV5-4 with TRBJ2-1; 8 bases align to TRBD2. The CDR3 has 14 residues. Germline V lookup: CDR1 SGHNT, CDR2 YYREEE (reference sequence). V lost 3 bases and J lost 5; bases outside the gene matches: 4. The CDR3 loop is CASSSGLEDNEQFF. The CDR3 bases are TGTGCCAGCAGCTCGGGACTAGAAGACAATGAGCAGTTCTTC.

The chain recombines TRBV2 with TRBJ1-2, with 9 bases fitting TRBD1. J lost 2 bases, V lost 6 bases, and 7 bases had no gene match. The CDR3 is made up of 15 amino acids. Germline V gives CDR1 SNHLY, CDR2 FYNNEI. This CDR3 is CASRTDRGTNYGYTF. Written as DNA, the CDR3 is TGTGCCAGCAGAACAGACAGGGGGACGAACTATGGCTACACCTTC.

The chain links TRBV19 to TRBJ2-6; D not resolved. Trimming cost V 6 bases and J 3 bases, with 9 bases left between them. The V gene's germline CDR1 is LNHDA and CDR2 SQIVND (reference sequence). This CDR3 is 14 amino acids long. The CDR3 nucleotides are TGTGCCAGTAGCCCCTCCCGTGGGGCCAACGTCCTGACTTTC. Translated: CASSPSRGANVLTF.

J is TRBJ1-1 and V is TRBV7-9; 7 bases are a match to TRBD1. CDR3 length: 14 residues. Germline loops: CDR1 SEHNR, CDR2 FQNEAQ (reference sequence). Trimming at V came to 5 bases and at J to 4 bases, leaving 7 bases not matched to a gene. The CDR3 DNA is TGTGCCAGCAGCCAACCTACAGGGGCCACTGAAGCTTTCTTT. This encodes CASSQPTGATEAFF.

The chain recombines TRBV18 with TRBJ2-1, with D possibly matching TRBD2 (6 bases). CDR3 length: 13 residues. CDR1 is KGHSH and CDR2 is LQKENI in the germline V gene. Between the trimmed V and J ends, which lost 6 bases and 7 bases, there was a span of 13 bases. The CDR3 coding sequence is TGTGCCAGCTCGCGGGGACTCGAAAATGAGCAGTTCTTC. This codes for CASSRGLENEQFF.

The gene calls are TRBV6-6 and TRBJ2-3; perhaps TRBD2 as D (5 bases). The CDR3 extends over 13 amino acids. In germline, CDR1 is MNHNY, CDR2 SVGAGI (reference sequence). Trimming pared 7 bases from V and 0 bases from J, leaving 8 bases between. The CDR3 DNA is TGTGCCAGCAAACGGGGAAGCACAGATACGCAGTATTTT. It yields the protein CASKRGSTDTQYF.

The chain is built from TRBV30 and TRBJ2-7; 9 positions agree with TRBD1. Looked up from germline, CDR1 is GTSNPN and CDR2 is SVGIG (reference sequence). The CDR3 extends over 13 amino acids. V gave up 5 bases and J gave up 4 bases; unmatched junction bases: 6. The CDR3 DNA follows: TGTGCCTGGCGACAGGGGGTGTTATACGAGCAGTACTTC. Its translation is CAWRQGVLYEQYF.

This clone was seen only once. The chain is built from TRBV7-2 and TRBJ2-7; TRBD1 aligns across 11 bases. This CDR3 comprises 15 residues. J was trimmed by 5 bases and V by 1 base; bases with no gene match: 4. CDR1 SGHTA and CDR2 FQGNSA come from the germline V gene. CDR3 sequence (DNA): TGTGCCAGCAGCTTAGGAGGGACAGGGGGTAACGAGCAGTACTTC. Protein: CASSLGGTGGNEQYF. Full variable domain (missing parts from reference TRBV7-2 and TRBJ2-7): GAGVSQSPSNKVTEKGKDVELRCDPISGHTALYWYRQSLGQGLEFLIYFQGNSAPDKSGLPSDRFSAERTGGSVSTLTIQRTQQEDSAVYLCASSLGGTGGNEQYFGPGTRLTVT.

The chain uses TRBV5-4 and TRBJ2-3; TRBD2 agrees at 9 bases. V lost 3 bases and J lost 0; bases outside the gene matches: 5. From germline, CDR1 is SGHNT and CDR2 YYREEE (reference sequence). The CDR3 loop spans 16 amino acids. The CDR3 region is CASSSLTSGSTDTQYF. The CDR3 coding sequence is TGTGCCAGCAGCTCCTTGACTAGCGGAAGCACAGATACGCAGTATTTT.